A single sample gave rise to the 8 T cell receptor beta chains below, sequenced in a study of blood T cell repertoires in COVID-19. Measured with immunoSEQ multiplex PCR; TCRdb has only the in-frame clones, and not every one. The sample comprises about 130,000 clones, approximately 84% of which are singletons, and 9.5% to 15% rests with the top ten. The specimen sequenced was peripheral blood. These receptors came from a human donor in a cohort sampled during active COVID-19.

V and J are TRBV30 and TRBJ2-7, with TRBD1 identical over 9 bases. CDR3 length equals 12 residues. The J segment lost 5 bases and the V segment lost 7 bases, leaving 6 bases of the junction unmatched. Germline-derived CDR1 and CDR2 are GTSNPN and SVGIG (reference sequence). CDR3 protein: CAFGQGIDEQYF. CDR3 DNA sequence: TGTGCCTTTGGACAGGGGATCGACGAGCAGTACTTC.

The chain recombines TRBV19 with TRBJ2-1; no clear D. The CDR3 loop spans 16 amino acids. Trimming stripped 3 bases from V and 0 bases from J, with 12 bases between. Germline lookup yields CDR1 LNHDA and CDR2 SQIVND (reference sequence). CDR3 nucleotides: TGTGCCAGTAGTATTGAGGCTTCCAGCTCCTACAATGAGCAGTTCTTC. Amino acid sequence: CASSIEASSSYNEQFF. Looking up the rest from reference TRBV19 and TRBJ2-1 gives the full variable domain: DGGITQSPKYLFRKEGQNVTLSCEQNLNHDAMYWYRQDPGQGLRLIYYSQIVNDFQKGDIAEGYSVSREKKESFPLTVTSAQKNPTAFYLCASSIEASSSYNEQFFGPGTRLTVL.

The J gene is TRBJ1-1, the V gene TRBV28; TRBD1 agrees at 7 bases. J was trimmed by 1 base and V by 6 bases; bases with no gene match: 8. Germline CDR1 and CDR2: MDHEN and SYDVKM. CDR3 length equals 15 residues. Here the CDR3 reads CASRDTTGANTEAFF. The CDR3 DNA reads TGTGCCAGCAGGGATACCACAGGGGCGAACACTGAAGCTTTCTTT.

The genes are TRBV27 and TRBJ1-3, with a weak D call TRBD1 (5 bases). The germline gives CDR1 MNHEY, CDR2 SMNVEV (reference sequence). The ends were cut back, 8 bases at V and 11 bases at J, with 16 bases in the middle. The CDR3 runs 12 residues. The CDR3 is CASGSLGTSIYF. CDR3 DNA: TGTGCCAGCGGCTCCCTGGGGACTTCCATATATTTT.

This sequence joins TRBV10-1 and TRBJ1-3; D not resolved. Germline assignment: CDR1 WNHNN and CDR2 SYGVQD (reference sequence). Trimming took 8 bases from V and 4 from J, leaving 3 bases between them. The CDR3 is 10 amino acids. The CDR3 is CASQGNTIYF. DNA for the CDR3: TGCGCCAGCCAGGGAAACACCATATATTTT.

The V call is TRBV27, the J call TRBJ2-1, with D unresolved. CDR3 length: 13 residues. Germline CDR1 reads MNHEY; CDR2 reads SMNVEV (reference sequence). V shed 6 bases and J shed 10 bases, with 16 bases lying between them. The CDR3 region has the DNA TGTGCCAGCAGCCCTTTCCCTTTGCGCGAGCAGTTCTTC. As protein: CASSPFPLREQFF.

CDR3: CASGRVGNEQFF. DNA of the CDR3: TGTGCCAGCGGGCGGGTGGGCAATGAGCAGTTCTTC. The rearrangement joins TRBV6-6 to TRBJ2-1; a weak D match, TRBD2 (5 bases). CDR3 length: 12 amino acids. CDR1 MNHNY and CDR2 SVGAGI come from the germline V gene (reference sequence). V was trimmed by 8 bases and J by 6 bases, leaving 11 bases between them.

The rearrangement links TRBV19 to TRBJ2-1; 8 bases map to TRBD1. This CDR3 contains 16 residues. Germline loops: CDR1 LNHDA, CDR2 SQIVND (reference sequence). Trimming at V came to 3 bases and at J to 6 bases, leaving 10 bases not matched to a gene. The CDR3 sequence: CASSIQDRVLGNEQFF. The CDR3 bases are TGTGCCAGTAGTATTCAGGACAGGGTCCTAGGCAATGAGCAGTTCTTC.